Shown below are 3 T cell receptor beta chains from a single sample sequenced in a study of shared clonotypes between healthy human individuals. Sequenced by immunoSEQ multiplex PCR; TCRdb stores in-frame clones only, minus some. The data contain a few million clones, roughly 95% of them singletons. The sample was naive CD4+ T cells sorted from blood. Subset: CD45RA+ positively selected. The receptors stem from a man between 18 and 29 years old in good health.

V and J are TRBV6-6 and TRBJ2-7; 9 nucleotides align to TRBD1. The CDR3 covers 14 residues. Germline loops: CDR1 MNHNY, CDR2 SVGAGI (reference sequence). The V segment lost 6 bases and the J segment 0 bases; nucleotides outside the gene matches: 3. CDR3 coding DNA: TGTGCCAGCAGCGAGACAGGGGGCTCCTACGAGCAGTACTTC. Translating it yields CASSETGGSYEQYF.

V gene TRBV5-1 combines with J gene TRBJ1-2; perhaps TRBD1 as D (6 bases). CDR1 and CDR2 from the germline V gene are SGHRS and YFSETQ. The CDR3 length is 13 residues. Trimming cost V 1 base and J 6 bases, with 10 bases left between them. The CDR3 nucleotides are TGCGCCAGCAGCTTGTACCAGGGGAATGGCTACACCTTC. Its translation is CASSLYQGNGYTF. Together with reference TRBV5-1 and TRBJ1-2, the CDR3 gives the full variable domain: KAGVTQTPRYLIKTRGQQVTLSCSPISGHRSVSWYQQTPGQGLQFLFEYFSETQRNKGNFPGRFSGRQFSNSRSEMNVSTLELGDSALYLCASSLYQGNGYTFGSGTRLTVV.

The gene calls are TRBV10-3 and TRBJ2-1; no reliable D call. The CDR3 runs to 13 residues. V gave up 4 bases and J gave up 6 bases, with 10 bases separating them. Germline CDR1 is ENHRY and CDR2 is SYGVKD. The CDR3 here is CAISVTAGNEQFF. For the CDR3, the DNA is TGTGCCATCAGTGTTACCGCCGGCAATGAGCAGTTCTTC.